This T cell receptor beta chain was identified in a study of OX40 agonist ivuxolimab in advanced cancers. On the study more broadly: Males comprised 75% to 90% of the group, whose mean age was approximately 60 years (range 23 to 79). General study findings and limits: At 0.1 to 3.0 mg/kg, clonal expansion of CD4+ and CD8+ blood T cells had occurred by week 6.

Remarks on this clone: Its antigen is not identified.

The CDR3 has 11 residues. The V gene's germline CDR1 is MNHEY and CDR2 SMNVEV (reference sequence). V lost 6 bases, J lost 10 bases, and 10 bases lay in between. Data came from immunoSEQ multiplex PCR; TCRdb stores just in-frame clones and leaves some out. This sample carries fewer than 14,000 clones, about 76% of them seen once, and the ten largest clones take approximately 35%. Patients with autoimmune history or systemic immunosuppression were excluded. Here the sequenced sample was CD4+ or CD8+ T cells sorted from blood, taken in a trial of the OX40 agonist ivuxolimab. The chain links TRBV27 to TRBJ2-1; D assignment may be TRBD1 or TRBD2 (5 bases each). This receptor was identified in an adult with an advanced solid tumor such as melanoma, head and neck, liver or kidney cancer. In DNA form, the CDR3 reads TGTGCCAGCAGCCTCCGGGACGAGCAGTTCTTC. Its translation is CASSLRDEQFF.